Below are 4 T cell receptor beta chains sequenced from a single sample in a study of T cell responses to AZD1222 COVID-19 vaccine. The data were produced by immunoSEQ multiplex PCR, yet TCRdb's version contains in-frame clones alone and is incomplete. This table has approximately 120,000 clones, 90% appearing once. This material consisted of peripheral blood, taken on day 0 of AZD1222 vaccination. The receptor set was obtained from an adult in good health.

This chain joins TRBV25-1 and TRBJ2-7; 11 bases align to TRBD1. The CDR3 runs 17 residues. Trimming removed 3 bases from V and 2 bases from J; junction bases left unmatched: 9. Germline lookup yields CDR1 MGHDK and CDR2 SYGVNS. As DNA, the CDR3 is TGTGCCAGCAGTGACAGTTCGGGGGACAGGGGGACCTACGAGCAGTACTTC. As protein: CASSDSSGDRGTYEQYF.

CDR3 loop: CASSPPSGGLGDEQFF. Here the CDR3 DNA reads TGTGCCAGCAGCCCTCCTAGCGGGGGACTGGGGGATGAGCAGTTCTTC. The rearrangement uses TRBV14 and TRBJ2-1, with TRBD2 identical over 10 bases. This CDR3 comprises 16 residues. The V gene end was trimmed by 4 bases and the J gene end by 8 bases; junction bases not matched to a gene: 11. Germline lookup yields CDR1 SGHDN and CDR2 FVKESK. The whole variable domain, filled in from reference TRBV14 and TRBJ2-1, reads EAGVTQFPSHSVIEKGQTVTLRCDPISGHDNLYWYRRVMGKEIKFLLHFVKESKQDESGMPNNRFLAERTGGTYSTLKVQPAELEDSGVYFCASSPPSGGLGDEQFFGPGTRLTVL.

CDR3 DNA: TGTGCCAGCAGTTGGGGGGGGCCCCAGCATTTT. Its protein product is CASSWGGPQHF. The rearrangement joins TRBV28 to TRBJ1-5; a weak D match, TRBD1 (5 bases). Trimming pared 4 bases from V and 9 bases from J, leaving 7 bases between. The CDR3 length is 11 residues. CDR1 is MDHEN and CDR2 is SYDVKM in the germline V gene. The full variable domain, in which reference TRBV28 and TRBJ1-5 provide the parts outside the CDR3, is DVKVTQSSRYLVKRTGEKVFLECVQDMDHENMFWYRQDPGLGLRLIYFSYDVKMKEKGDIPEGYSVSREKKERFSLILESASTNQTSMYLCASSWGGPQHFGDGTRLSIL.

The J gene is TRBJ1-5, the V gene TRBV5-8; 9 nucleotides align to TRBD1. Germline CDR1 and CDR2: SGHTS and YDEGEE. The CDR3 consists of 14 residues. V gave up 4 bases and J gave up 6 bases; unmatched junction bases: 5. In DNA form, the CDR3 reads TGTGCCAGCAGCCCGAGGACAGGGGTTCAGCCCCAGCATTTT. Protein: CASSPRTGVQPQHF.